This T cell receptor beta chain appears in the sequencing data of a study of T-cell memory formation after mild COVID-19. Study information: The TCR clusters were mostly specific to one donor.

Only a few counts were recorded for this clonotype. TCRdb fed the 5' RACE reads into MiXCR, producing one record per CDR3 protein. Of about half a million distinct CDR3 sequences in the sample, 15% to 20% were seen once. CDR3 length: 14 amino acids. The V end lost 1 base, the J end lost 4 bases, and 10 bases lay between the germline ends. Germline lookup yields CDR1 LNHDA and CDR2 SQIVND (reference sequence). The chain is built from TRBV19 and TRBJ1-1; no firm D call. Sequenced sample: PBMCs or a T cell subset sorted from them (not recorded which). The clonotype originates from an adult woman who had mild COVID-19 (a few samples of this study predate the infection). Cell type and time point are not known. DNA for the CDR3: TGTGCCAGTAGTATAGGCGCCCGGGCCACTGAAGCTTTCTTT. This encodes CASSIGARATEAFF.